The 30 T cell receptor beta chains below come from one sample, sequenced in a study of blood T cell repertoires in COVID-19. Produced via immunoSEQ multiplex PCR; TCRdb's table is partial and in-frame only. Among around 20,000 clones listed, approximately 90% were seen once. Sequenced sample: peripheral blood. The receptors were sampled from a human donor in a cohort sampled during active COVID-19.

The V call is TRBV5-1, the J call TRBJ2-1; TRBD2 matches 14 bases. Germline V gene sequence: CDR1 SGHRS, CDR2 YFSETQ. The CDR3 runs 17 residues. Losses at the gene ends were 4 bases for V and 9 bases for J; bases not matched to a gene: 12. As DNA, the CDR3 is TGCGCCAGCAGCCCAAACCCCGGGACTAGCGGGAGTGGTGAGCAGTTCTTC. Protein product: CASSPNPGTSGSGEQFF.

CDR3 DNA sequence: TGTGCCAGCAGAACACCGTACCAAGAGACCCAGTACTTC. Translation: CASRTPYQETQYF. The chain has TRBV28 and TRBJ2-5; no firm D call. V lost 6 bases to trimming and J lost 0 bases, with 8 bases between them. CDR1 MDHEN and CDR2 SYDVKM come from the germline V gene. This CDR3 comprises 13 residues.

This rearrangement joins TRBV9 to TRBJ2-2; weak D call: TRBD2 (5 bases). Germline CDR1 SGDLS, CDR2 YYNGEE. The V gene lost 4 bases and the J gene lost 5 bases, with 6 bases spanning the gap. This CDR3 is 12 amino acids long. CDR3 sequence reads: CASSRLTGELFF. The CDR3 bases are TGTGCCAGCAGCCGACTAACCGGGGAGCTGTTTTTT.

The CDR3 region has the DNA TGTGCCAGCAGTGAAGTAGGGCAAGGGGATCAGCCCCAGCATTTT. Translation gives CASSEVGQGDQPQHF. The chain is built from TRBV6-1 and TRBJ1-5; D possibly corresponds to TRBD1 (5 bases). The CDR3 length is 15 residues. Trimming took 1 base from V and 5 from J, leaving 12 bases between them. Germline V gene sequence: CDR1 MNHNS, CDR2 SASEGT.

The chain couples TRBV24-1 to TRBJ2-1; 14 bases match TRBD2. The CDR3 covers 17 residues. Germline CDR1 is KGHDR and CDR2 is SFDVKD. The V segment lost 5 bases and the J segment 6 bases; nucleotides outside the gene matches: 8. CDR3 protein: CATSGGTSGSFGNEQFF. As DNA, the CDR3 is TGTGCCACCAGTGGGGGGACTAGCGGGAGCTTCGGCAATGAGCAGTTCTTC.

The J gene is TRBJ2-5, the V gene TRBV5-5; the match to TRBD2 covers 12 bases. The length of the CDR3 is 16 residues. Germline trimming cut 4 bases from V and 4 bases from J; bases unmatched to any gene: 8. The germline V gene encodes CDR1 SGHKS and CDR2 YYEKEE (reference sequence). The CDR3 protein is CASSLSTSGSPETQYF. Here the CDR3 DNA reads TGTGCCAGCAGCCTATCGACTAGCGGGAGCCCAGAGACCCAGTACTTC.

The chain combines TRBV3-1 (or the pseudogene TRBV3-2) with TRBJ2-3; no reliable D call. Germline V gives CDR1 LGHDT, CDR2 YNNKEL (reference sequence). Trimming cost V 3 bases and J 9 bases, with 7 bases left between them. The length of the CDR3 is 11 residues. The CDR3 nucleotides read TGTGCCAGCAGCCATGTTGGCACGCAGTATTTT. Its translation is CASSHVGTQYF.

The chain joins TRBV19 to TRBJ2-6, with 8 bases matching TRBD1. Trimming removed 4 bases from V and 0 bases from J; junction bases left unmatched: 5. The germline gives CDR1 LNHDA, CDR2 SQIVND (reference sequence). CDR3 length: 17 residues. Here the CDR3 reads CASSKGQGFSGANVLTF. DNA for the CDR3: TGTGCCAGTAGTAAAGGACAGGGATTCTCTGGGGCCAACGTCCTGACTTTC. The whole variable domain, remainder taken from reference TRBV19 and TRBJ2-6, is DGGITQSPKYLFRKEGQNVTLSCEQNLNHDAMYWYRQDPGQGLRLIYYSQIVNDFQKGDIAEGYSVSREKKESFPLTVTSAQKNPTAFYLCASSKGQGFSGANVLTFGAGSRLTVL.

This chain uses TRBV6-1 with TRBJ2-3; perhaps TRBD2 as D (5 bases). The CDR3 length is 16 residues. Trimming took 0 bases from V and 1 from J, leaving 11 bases between them. The V gene's germline CDR1 is MNHNS and CDR2 SASEGT. The CDR3 loop is CASSEAGLPRTDTQYF. Here the CDR3 DNA reads TGTGCCAGCAGTGAAGCAGGACTTCCTCGCACAGATACGCAGTATTTT.

This clone was observed a few times. The chain employs TRBV19 and TRBJ1-1; D possibly corresponds to TRBD1 (6 bases). Trimming left V 6 bases short and J 5 bases short, with 16 bases between. Germline V gives CDR1 LNHDA, CDR2 SQIVND (reference sequence). This CDR3 spans 14 amino acids. The CDR3 loop reads CASSPNPRGTEAFF. Here the CDR3 DNA reads TGTGCCAGTAGCCCAAACCCCAGGGGTACTGAAGCTTTCTTT.

This rearrangement joins TRBV29-1 to TRBJ2-3; D gene uncertain. The V end was cut by 4 bases, the J end by 2 bases, with 10 bases between. Germline V lookup: CDR1 SQVTM, CDR2 ANQGSEA. The CDR3 consists of 13 residues. CDR3 sequence: CSVAGALTDTQYF. The CDR3 bases are TGCAGCGTTGCAGGCGCCCTCACAGATACGCAGTATTTT.

The chain employs TRBV5-1 and TRBJ1-5, with TRBD1 as a possible D gene (6 bases). CDR1 and CDR2 from the germline V gene are SGHRS and YFSETQ. The length of the CDR3 is 13 residues. Trimming pared 4 bases from V and 6 bases from J, leaving 11 bases between. The CDR3 nucleotides read TGCGCCAGCAGCACGGGGGGCGGTCAGCCCCAGCATTTT. It translates to CASSTGGGQPQHF.

The chain links TRBV7-6 to TRBJ1-6, with no clear D. V gave up 4 bases and J gave up 5 bases, with 9 bases separating them. Germline V lookup: CDR1 SGHVS, CDR2 FNYEAQ. The CDR3 spans 14 residues. CDR3 region: CASSSRDDNSPLHF. For the CDR3, the DNA is TGTGCCAGCAGCTCCCGGGATGATAATTCACCCCTCCACTTT.

This clone was found a few times. V is TRBV5-1 and J is TRBJ2-3; 13 bases fit TRBD2. This CDR3 has 17 residues. CDR1 is SGHRS, CDR2 YFSETQ, per germline. V lost 0 bases to trimming and J lost 7 bases; unmatched junction nucleotides: 8. The CDR3, as DNA: TGCGCCAGCAGCTTGGCGGCACTAGCGGGAGGGCTGAATACGCAGTATTTT. Protein sequence: CASSLAALAGGLNTQYF.

This chain connects TRBV30 to TRBJ1-1; TRBD1 matches at 8 bases. This CDR3 comprises 15 residues. J was trimmed by 1 base and V by 2 bases; bases with no gene match: 6. Germline-derived CDR1 and CDR2 are GTSNPN and SVGIG (reference sequence). Written as DNA, the CDR3 is TGTGCCTGGAGTAATCACAGGGGGTGGAACACTGAAGCTTTCTTT. Residues: CAWSNHRGWNTEAFF.

V gene TRBV2 combines with J gene TRBJ2-2; TRBD2 aligns across 8 bases. The V gene's germline CDR1 is SNHLY and CDR2 FYNNEI. V was pared by 9 bases and J by 1 base, with 10 bases of the junction left unmatched. This CDR3 is 16 amino acids long. Here the CDR3 reads CASREVGRGNTGELFF. The DNA of the CDR3 is TGTGCCAGTAGGGAGGTCGGGAGGGGGAACACCGGGGAGCTGTTTTTT.

The chain couples TRBV4-2 to TRBJ2-6; 7 nucleotides match TRBD1. Germline CDR1 reads LGHNA; CDR2 reads YNFKEQ. The CDR3 covers 15 residues. The junction had 0 bases not matched to a gene; V was cut back by 4 bases and J by 0 bases. Written as DNA, the CDR3 is TGTGCCAGCAGCCGGGACAGCTCTGGGGCCAACGTCCTGACTTTC. This sequence encodes CASSRDSSGANVLTF.

V usage is TRBV11-2 and J usage is TRBJ1-4, with D maybe TRBD1 (6 bases). With 4 bases removed from V and 2 bases from J, the gap between germline ends came to 11 bases. Germline V gene lookup returns CDR1 SGHAT and CDR2 FQNNGV. The CDR3 consists of 15 residues. For the CDR3, the DNA is TGTGCCAGCAGCTCGAGGGGGGGGACTAATGAAAAACTGTTTTTT. It yields the protein CASSSRGGTNEKLFF.

The chain combines TRBV28 with TRBJ1-1; unclear D gene. The CDR3 extends over 14 amino acids. V shed 7 bases and J shed 3 bases, with 15 bases lying between them. Germline V gene lookup returns CDR1 MDHEN and CDR2 SYDVKM. CDR3 sequence: CASNSVGVYTEAFF. CDR3 nucleotide sequence: TGTGCCAGCAATAGTGTCGGGGTCTACACTGAAGCTTTCTTT.

This chain uses TRBV28 with TRBJ2-7; 8 nucleotides line up with TRBD1. CDR3 length equals 11 residues. Germline CDR1 is MDHEN and CDR2 is SYDVKM. After removal of 10 bases from V and 3 bases from J, the junction contained 2 bases not matched to a gene. The DNA for the CDR3 is TGTGCCACCGACAGGGGCTACGAGCAGTACTTC. It encodes CATDRGYEQYF.

The chain carries TRBV28 and TRBJ1-1; D is ambiguous. Trimming cost V 3 bases and J 0 bases, with 5 bases left between them. The CDR3 has 13 amino acids. Germline V gene lookup returns CDR1 MDHEN and CDR2 SYDVKM. CDR3 DNA sequence: TGTGCCAGCAGTTTCGGTATGAACACTGAAGCTTTCTTT. This encodes CASSFGMNTEAFF.

This clone was seen a single time. This chain connects TRBV2 to TRBJ1-2, with TRBD1 as a possible D gene (6 bases). Germline V gives CDR1 SNHLY, CDR2 FYNNEI. This CDR3 is built from 15 residues. Between the trimmed V and J ends, which lost 0 bases and 6 bases, there was a span of 14 bases. This chain's CDR3 is CASSEAVLGAHGYTF. Here the CDR3 DNA reads TGTGCCAGCAGTGAAGCGGTCCTGGGGGCCCATGGCTACACCTTC. The full variable domain, completed using reference TRBV2 and TRBJ1-2, is EPEVTQTPSHQVTQMGQEVILRCVPISNHLYFYWYRQILGQKVEFLVSFYNNEISEKSEIFDDQFSVERPDGSNFTLKIRSTKLEDSAMYFCASSEAVLGAHGYTFGSGTRLTVV.

Only one count was recorded for this clone. The chain has TRBV5-1 and TRBJ2-5; D perhaps matches TRBD1 (7 bases). Germline values: CDR1 SGHRS, CDR2 YFSETQ. This CDR3 spans 17 amino acids. Trimming shortened V by 6 bases and J by 4 bases, and 25 bases separated the two germline ends. DNA for the CDR3: TGCGCCAGCAAATTGTACATTCTACCCCAGGGGGGAGAGACCCAGTACTTC. This encodes CASKLYILPQGGETQYF.

The chain employs TRBV28 and TRBJ2-7; TRBD2 matches at 11 bases. The V segment lost 6 bases and the J segment 5 bases; nucleotides outside the gene matches: 6. The CDR3 totals 14 residues. CDR1 is MDHEN and CDR2 is SYDVKM in the germline V gene. This chain's CDR3 is CASRVAGGRNEQYF. CDR3 DNA: TGTGCCAGCAGGGTAGCGGGAGGGCGGAACGAGCAGTACTTC.

This chain uses TRBV28 with TRBJ2-1; possible D gene TRBD1, 6 bases. V was clipped by 8 bases and J by 9 bases, with 14 bases between them. CDR3 length: 12 amino acids. Germline-derived CDR1 and CDR2 are MDHEN and SYDVKM. The CDR3 DNA reads as TGTGCCAGCGGCGAGCTAGGGGGTGAGCAGTTCTTC. Translation: CASGELGGEQFF. The full variable domain, its missing parts supplied by reference TRBV28 and TRBJ2-1, is DVKVTQSSRYLVKRTGEKVFLECVQDMDHENMFWYRQDPGLGLRLIYFSYDVKMKEKGDIPEGYSVSREKKERFSLILESASTNQTSMYLCASGELGGEQFFGPGTRLTVL.

The DNA for the CDR3 is TGTGCCAGCAGACCGCGGGGGGGCAACACCGGGGAGCTGTTTTTT. Its protein is CASRPRGGNTGELFF. The chain employs TRBV6-6 and TRBJ2-2, with 9 bases lining up with TRBD2. The CDR3 has 15 residues. J lost 2 bases, V lost 6 bases, and 4 bases had no gene match. Looked up from germline, CDR1 is MNHNY and CDR2 is SVGAGI (reference sequence).

The chain couples TRBV6-5 to TRBJ2-3; TRBD2 matches at 13 bases. Germline V lookup: CDR1 MNHEY, CDR2 SVGAGI. The length of the CDR3 is 15 residues. The J segment lost 2 bases and the V segment lost 8 bases, leaving 4 bases of the junction unmatched. The CDR3 loop reads CASVGLAGTTDTQYF. CDR3 nucleotides: TGTGCCAGCGTGGGACTAGCGGGAACCACAGATACGCAGTATTTT.

J is TRBJ2-5 and V is TRBV19; a possible D gene is TRBD2 (5 bases). In germline, CDR1 is LNHDA, CDR2 SQIVND (reference sequence). CDR3 size: 15 residues. The ends were cut back, 5 bases at V and 7 bases at J, with 20 bases in the middle. The CDR3 loop reads CASSDAGRAAGTQYF. The CDR3 nucleotides are TGTGCCAGTAGTGACGCGGGCCGGGCTGCGGGGACCCAGTACTTC. Supplemented by reference TRBV19 and TRBJ2-5, the full variable domain reads DGGITQSPKYLFRKEGQNVTLSCEQNLNHDAMYWYRQDPGQGLRLIYYSQIVNDFQKGDIAEGYSVSREKKESFPLTVTSAQKNPTAFYLCASSDAGRAAGTQYFGPGTRLLVL.

Sample share makes this clone medium-sized (0.01 to 0.1%). The chain joins TRBV2 to TRBJ1-1; 9 nucleotides agree with TRBD1. The CDR3 spans 13 residues. Germline V gene sequence: CDR1 SNHLY, CDR2 FYNNEI. J lost 5 bases, V lost 6 bases, and 4 bases had no gene match. The CDR3 coding sequence is TGTGCCAGCAGACCGACAGGGGGGACTGAAGCTTTCTTT. Protein sequence: CASRPTGGTEAFF.

The CDR3 DNA reads TGTGCCTGGAGTGGACTAGCGGGAGCAGATACGCAGTATTTT. Translating gives CAWSGLAGADTQYF. V gene TRBV30 combines with J gene TRBJ2-3; 12 positions agree with TRBD2. V was clipped by 1 base and J by 4 bases; unmatched bases: 0. This CDR3 comprises 14 residues. Germline values: CDR1 GTSNPN, CDR2 SVGIG (reference sequence).